This TCR beta chain was obtained from a study of regulatory T cells in long-lasting Graves disease. The study's findings and limits: Less diverse TCR repertoires were seen in persistent Graves' patients than in newly diagnosed ones.

The sample's time point: newly diagnosed GD, antithyroid drugs for less than 3 months. The TCR library used RNA extracted from PBMCs. American Thyroid Association guidelines were used to diagnose Graves' disease. Trimming removed 3 bases at V and 3 bases at J, with 12 bases between. There are 15 residues in the CDR3. In germline, CDR1 is MNHEY, CDR2 SMNVEV (reference sequence). This clonotype was recorded at least ten times. As yet, its antigen is unknown. Researchers made TCR beta libraries by using iRepertoire HTBI primers and running Arm-PCR on CDR3 regions. Original data processing: Detected in the samples were some 68 TRBV and 14 TRBJ segments. TCRdb re-derived calls from the multiplex PCR reads in MiXCR, one entry per CDR3 protein. The authors' filters were not applied to this entry. This table has about 360,000 distinct CDR3 sequences, roughly 16% appearing once. These same records also appear under a second study, on T cells in Graves' hyperthyroidism and ophthalmopathy.

The chain is built from TRBV27 and TRBJ2-1; no clear D. Material: peripheral blood mononuclear cells (PBMCs), obtained at new diagnosis, from a patient treated with antithyroid drugs. The source of this sequence is a woman younger than 35 with Graves disease. The CDR3 region is CASSFSQDGYNEQFF. CDR3 coding DNA: TGTGCCAGCAGTTTCTCCCAGGACGGCTACAATGAGCAGTTCTTC.